Included here is one TCR beta chain sequence, with context. Its matching antigen is unknown. The data are from a study of cytomegalovirus exposure and HLA in healthy donors. Study overall: When 350 to 400 donors were genotyped, about 81% of them were found to fall in the Caucasian-associated ancestry cluster. General study points: According to reports, the classifier identified cytomegalovirus status with high specificity and sensitivity. Later analysis identified 17,000 or so TCR beta sequences associated with HLA alleles, using a false discovery rate threshold of 0.05.

Between the trimmed V and J ends, which lost 4 bases and 1 base, there was a span of 13 bases. CDR3 length: 14 residues. The germline V gene encodes CDR1 SQVTM and CDR2 ANQGSEA. A multiplex PCR was run with 60 Vbeta primers and 13 Jbeta primers. Produced via immunoSEQ multiplex PCR; TCRdb's table is partial and in-frame only. The profile covers about 220,000 clones, with 76% appearing a single time and under 0.8% taken by the ten largest. The source of this sequence is a man younger than 35 in good health and CMV-seronegative. This chain links TRBV29-1 with TRBJ1-1, with a tentative D call TRBD1 (6 bases). The specimen was PBMCs. CDR3 in amino acids: CSVAGQDRNTEAFF. The CDR3 nucleotides read TGCAGCGTTGCCGGGCAGGACAGGAACACTGAAGCTTTCTTT.